This TCR beta chain is from a study of T-cell reconstitution after alpha-beta-depleted transplantation in children. Study results and limitations: Alpha-beta T cells present about two months after transplant were reported to originate from several hundred expanded graft clones. By one year post-transplant, T-cell counts and diversity largely arose from T cells that were newly produced.

To note about this clonotype: Its antigen is unknown.

Preparation of the TCRbeta library involved a method that used unique molecular identifiers. TCRdb itself ran the PCR reads through MiXCR, one entry per CDR3 protein. Of 540,000 or so distinct CDR3 sequences in the sample, 20% to 25% are singletons; the top ten hold roughly 14%. Trimming pared 5 bases from V and 5 bases from J, leaving 12 bases between. The CDR3 consists of 13 residues. The material was PBMCs, mostly from graft donor cells, obtained 360 days after TCRalphabeta/CD19-depleted stem cell transplant. The chain employs TRBV12-3 or TRBV12-4 and TRBJ2-5; a weak D match, TRBD1 (5 bases). This TCR was sampled from a boy in the first two years of life who had a stem cell transplant for acute myeloid leukemia, so the T cells may come from the graft donor. The DNA of the CDR3 is TGTGCCAGCAGTCCCAGGGTGACGGAGACCCAGTACTTC. Protein: CASSPRVTETQYF.